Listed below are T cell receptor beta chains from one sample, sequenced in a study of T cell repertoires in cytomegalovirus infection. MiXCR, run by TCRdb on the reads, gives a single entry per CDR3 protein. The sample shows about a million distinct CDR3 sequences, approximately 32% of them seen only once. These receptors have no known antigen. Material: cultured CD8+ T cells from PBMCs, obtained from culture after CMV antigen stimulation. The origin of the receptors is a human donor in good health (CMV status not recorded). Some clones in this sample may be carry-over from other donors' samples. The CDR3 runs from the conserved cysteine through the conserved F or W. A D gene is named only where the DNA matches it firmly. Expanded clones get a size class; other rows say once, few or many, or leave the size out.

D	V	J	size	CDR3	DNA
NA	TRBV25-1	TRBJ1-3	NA	CASSEYRRENTIYF	TGTGCCAGCAGTGAATATCGGAGGGAAAACACCATATATTTT
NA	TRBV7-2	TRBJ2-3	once	CASPSSTDTRYF	TGTGCCAGCCCCTCGAGCACAGATACGCGGTATTTT
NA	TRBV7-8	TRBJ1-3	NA	CASSFTGSPGNTIYF	TGTGCCAGCAGTTTCACAGGATCTCCTGGAAACACCATATATTTT
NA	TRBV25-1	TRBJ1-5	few	CASSEFRDGQPQHF	TGTGCCAGCAGTGAATTCAGGGATGGACAGCCCCAGCATTTT
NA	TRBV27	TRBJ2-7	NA	CASSLITALPDEQYF	TGTGCCAGCAGTTTGATAACTGCTCTCCCCGACGAGCAGTACTTC
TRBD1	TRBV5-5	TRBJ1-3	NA	CASSAPSTGVGNTIYF	TGTGCCAGCAGCGCTCCTTCGACAGGGGTTGGAAACACCATATATTTT
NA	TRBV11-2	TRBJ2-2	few	CASSPTWTEANTGELFF	TGTGCCAGCAGCCCCACCTGGACAGAGGCGAACACCGGGGAGCTGTTTTTT
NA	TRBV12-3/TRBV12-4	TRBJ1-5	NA	CASSFGGCSNQPQHF	TGTGCCAGCAGTTTCGGTGGCTGTAGCAATCAGCCCCAGCATTTT
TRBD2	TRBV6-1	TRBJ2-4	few	CASSSPPLAGGGNIQYF	TGTGCCAGCAGTTCTCCTCCACTAGCGGGGGGTGGGAACATTCAGTACTTC
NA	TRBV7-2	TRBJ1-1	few	CASSQALYGWAFF	TGTGCCAGCAGTCAGGCGCTCTACGGGTGGGCTTTCTTT
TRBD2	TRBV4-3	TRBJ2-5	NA	CASSRGAGEETQYF	TGCGCCAGCAGCCGGGGAGCGGGGGAAGAGACCCAGTACTTC
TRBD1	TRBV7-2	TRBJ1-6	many	CASSLRVVTGARANSPLHF	TGTGCCAGCAGCTTACGCGTAGTAACAGGGGCAAGAGCTAATTCACCCCTCCACTTT
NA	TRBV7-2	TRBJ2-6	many	CASSPSGFYSGANVLTF	TGTGCCAGCAGCCCCAGCGGGTTCTACTCTGGGGCCAACGTCCTGACTTTC
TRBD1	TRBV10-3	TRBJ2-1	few	CAISGERTGLDNEQFF	TGTGCCATCAGTGGGGAGCGGACAGGGTTGGACAATGAGCAGTTCTTC
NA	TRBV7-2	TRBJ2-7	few	CASSKGDEQYF	TGTGCCAGCAGCAAGGGCGACGAGCAGTACTTC
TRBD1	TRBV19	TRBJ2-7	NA	CASSAWDRDTYEQYF	TGTGCCAGTAGTGCCTGGGACAGGGATACCTACGAGCAGTACTTC
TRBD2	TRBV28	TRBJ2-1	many	CASSLTSGAYNEQFF	TGTGCCAGCAGCTTAACTAGCGGGGCATACAATGAGCAGTTCTTC
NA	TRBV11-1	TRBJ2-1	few	CASSDRRHRVTYNEQFF	TGTGCCAGCAGCGACCGTCGACACAGGGTAACCTACAATGAGCAGTTCTTC
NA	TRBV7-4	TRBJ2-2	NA	CASSLIQIQKELFF	TGTGCCAGCAGCTTGATACAGATCCAGAAGGAGCTGTTTTTT
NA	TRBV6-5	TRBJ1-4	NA	CASSYSGQWEKLFF	TGTGCCAGCAGTTACTCCGGACAGTGGGAAAAACTGTTTTTT
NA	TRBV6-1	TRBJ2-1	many	CASSTIRDPYNEQFF	TGTGCCAGCAGTACGATCCGGGACCCGTACAATGAGCAGTTCTTC
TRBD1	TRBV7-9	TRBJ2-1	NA	CASSLKGGRSYNEQFF	TGTGCCAGCAGCCTAAAAGGGGGCCGCTCCTACAATGAGCAGTTCTTC
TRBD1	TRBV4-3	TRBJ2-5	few	CASSQDYRGQETQYF	TGCGCCAGCAGCCAAGATTACAGGGGGCAAGAGACCCAGTACTTC
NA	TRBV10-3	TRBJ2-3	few	CAISLTRDTDTQYF	TGTGCCATCAGCTTGACTAGAGACACAGATACGCAGTATTTT
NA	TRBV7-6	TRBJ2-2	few	CASSPIRDTYTGELFF	TGTGCCAGCAGCCCCATCCGGGACACATACACCGGGGAGCTGTTTTTT
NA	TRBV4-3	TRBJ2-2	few	CASSQDLGTPRIPGELFF	TGCGCCAGCAGCCAAGATTTAGGGACACCCCGAATTCCCGGGGAGCTGTTTTTT
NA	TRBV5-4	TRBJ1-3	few	CASSPNRIPGNTIYF	TGTGCCAGCAGCCCGAACAGGATCCCTGGAAACACCATATATTTT
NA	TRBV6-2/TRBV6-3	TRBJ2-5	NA	CASSPGQKEAQYF	TGTGCCAGCAGCCCGGGACAAAAGGAGGCCCAGTACTTC
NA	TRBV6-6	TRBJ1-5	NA	CASSRYLGRDIANQPQHF	TGTGCCAGCTCCAGGTATTTAGGACGCGACATAGCCAATCAGCCCCAGCATTTT
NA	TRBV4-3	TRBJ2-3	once	CASSQDQGGPPDTQYF	TGCGCCAGCAGCCAAGATCAAGGGGGGCCCCCAGATACGCAGTATTTT
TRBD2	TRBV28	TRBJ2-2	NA	CASSSRTSGNTGELFF	TGTGCCAGCAGTTCCCGGACTAGCGGCAACACCGGGGAGCTGTTTTTT
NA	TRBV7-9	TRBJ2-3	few	CASSKFQGPSTDTQYF	TGTGCCAGCAGCAAATTCCAAGGGCCCAGCACAGATACGCAGTATTTT
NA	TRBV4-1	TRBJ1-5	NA	CASSPVQRGGLSNQPQHF	TGCGCCAGCAGCCCAGTCCAAAGGGGGGGACTTAGCAATCAGCCCCAGCATTTT
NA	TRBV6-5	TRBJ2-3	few	CASGGFSTDTQYF	TGTGCCAGCGGTGGATTTAGCACAGATACGCAGTATTTT
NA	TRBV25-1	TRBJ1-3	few	CASSDGTPGNTIYF	TGTGCCAGCAGTGATGGGACTCCTGGAAACACCATATATTTT
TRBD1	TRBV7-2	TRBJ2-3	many	CASILPIGRGLFSTDTQYF	TGTGCCAGCATCCTACCCATTGGCAGGGGGCTGTTTAGCACAGATACGCAGTATTTT
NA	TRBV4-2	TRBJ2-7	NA	CASSQDTYEQYF	TGTGCCAGCAGCCAAGACACCTACGAGCAGTACTTC
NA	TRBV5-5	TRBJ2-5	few	CASSLAGRREETQYF	TGTGCCAGCAGCTTGGCCGGCAGAAGGGAAGAGACCCAGTACTTC
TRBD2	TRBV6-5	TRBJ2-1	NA	CASSLSRGGAEQFF	TGTGCCAGCAGTCTCTCGCGGGGGGGCGCTGAGCAGTTCTTC